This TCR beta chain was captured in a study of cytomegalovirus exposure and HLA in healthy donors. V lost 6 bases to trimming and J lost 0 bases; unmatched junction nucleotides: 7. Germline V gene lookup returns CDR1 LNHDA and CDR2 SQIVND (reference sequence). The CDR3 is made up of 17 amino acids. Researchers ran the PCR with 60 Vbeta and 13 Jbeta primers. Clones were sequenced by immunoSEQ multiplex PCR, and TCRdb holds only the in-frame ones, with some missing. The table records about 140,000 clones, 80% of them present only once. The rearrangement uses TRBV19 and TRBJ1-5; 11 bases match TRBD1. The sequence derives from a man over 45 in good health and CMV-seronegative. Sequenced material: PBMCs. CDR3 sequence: CASSPGTGGYSNQPQHF. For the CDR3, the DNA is TGTGCCAGTAGCCCCGGGACAGGGGGATATAGCAATCAGCCCCAGCATTTT.